Presented here are 32 T cell receptor beta chains from one specimen sequenced in a study of blood T cell repertoires in COVID-19. Repertoires were generated with immunoSEQ multiplex PCR, while TCRdb's copy carries only in-frame clones and drops some. This sample carries 300,000 or so clones, roughly 82% of them seen once, and the ten largest clones take 1.5% to 2%. The sequenced sample was peripheral blood. The receptors were gathered from a woman between 50 and 59 years old with acute or convalescent COVID-19.

The rearrangement links TRBV27 to TRBJ1-5; 8 positions match TRBD1. The CDR3 consists of 13 residues. Germline V lookup: CDR1 MNHEY, CDR2 SMNVEV (reference sequence). V shed 5 bases and J 7 bases; nucleotides not matched to a gene: 4. The DNA for the CDR3 is TGTGCCAGCAGTGTGGACAGGGACCAGCCCCAGCATTTT. Protein sequence: CASSVDRDQPQHF.

The rearrangement links TRBV5-1 to TRBJ2-1; 9 bases map to TRBD2. Germline trimming cut 3 bases from V and 5 bases from J; bases unmatched to any gene: 6. CDR3 length: 15 amino acids. Germline loops: CDR1 SGHRS, CDR2 YFSETQ. Written as DNA, the CDR3 is TGCGCCAGCAGCTCGACCGGGACTAGCAACAATGAGCAGTTCTTC. It yields the protein CASSSTGTSNNEQFF.

This clone showed up just once. The chain recombines TRBV2 with TRBJ2-7; TRBD1 matches at 9 bases. This CDR3 contains 12 residues. After removal of 6 bases from V and 6 bases from J, the junction contained 3 bases not matched to a gene. Germline V gene data show CDR1 as SNHLY and CDR2 as FYNNEI. CDR3 DNA sequence: TGTGCCAGCAGCCGGACAGGGGCCGAGCAGTACTTC. This translates into CASSRTGAEQYF.

The rearrangement links TRBV9 to TRBJ2-7; 7 nucleotides agree with TRBD2. This CDR3 spans 17 amino acids. The germline CDR1 and CDR2 sequences are SGDLS and YYNGEE. V shed 4 bases and J 4 bases; nucleotides not matched to a gene: 17. The CDR3 bases are TGTGCCAGCAGCCTCTCTGATGTAGTATGGGGGGGGTACGAGCAGTACTTC. Amino acid sequence: CASSLSDVVWGGYEQYF.

The V gene is TRBV4-1, the J gene TRBJ2-1; TRBD2 aligns across 7 bases. The V segment lost 3 bases and the J segment 6 bases; nucleotides outside the gene matches: 8. Germline CDR1 MGHRA, CDR2 YSYEKL. The CDR3 loop spans 15 amino acids. CDR3 loop: CASSHAGLMLNEQFF. In nucleotides, the CDR3 is TGCGCCAGCAGCCATGCGGGACTAATGCTCAATGAGCAGTTCTTC.

The chain is built from TRBV5-4 and TRBJ1-2, with 8 bases aligning to TRBD1. The V gene's germline CDR1 is SGHNT and CDR2 YYREEE (reference sequence). V was clipped by 0 bases and J by 2 bases; unmatched bases: 9. The CDR3 covers 17 residues. Here the CDR3 reads CASSLEPGQARNYGYTF. Written as DNA, the CDR3 is TGTGCCAGCAGCTTGGAACCGGGACAGGCGAGAAACTATGGCTACACCTTC.

This sequence joins TRBV11-1 and TRBJ2-1; the D gene is possibly TRBD2 (6 bases). The CDR3 covers 14 residues. Germline-derived CDR1 and CDR2 are SGHAT and FQDESV (reference sequence). With 4 bases removed from V and 8 bases from J, the gap between germline ends came to 15 bases. CDR3 in amino acids: CASSWASVRHEQFF. In DNA form, the CDR3 reads TGTGCCAGCAGCTGGGCTAGCGTTCGCCATGAGCAGTTCTTC. The complete variable domain, with remaining parts taken from reference TRBV11-1 and TRBJ2-1, reads EAEVAQSPRYKITEKSQAVAFWCDPISGHATLYWYRQILGQGPELLVQFQDESVVDDSQLPKDRFSAERLKGVDSTLKIQPAELGDSAMYLCASSWASVRHEQFFGPGTRLTVL.

The rearrangement joins TRBV6-5 to TRBJ2-4, with unresolved D. The CDR3 is made up of 12 amino acids. Germline V gene lookup returns CDR1 MNHEY and CDR2 SVGAGI. V was shortened by 6 bases and J by 8 bases, with 11 bases between the two germline ends. The CDR3 DNA sequence: TGTGCCAGCAGCCTCCCGGGTGACATTCAGTACTTC. Translation: CASSLPGDIQYF.

The chain combines TRBV4-1 with TRBJ2-5; D possibly corresponds to TRBD2 (6 bases). The V gene lost 7 bases and the J gene lost 5 bases, with 23 bases spanning the gap. The CDR3 length is 16 residues. The germline V gene encodes CDR1 MGHRA and CDR2 YSYEKL. CDR3 bases: TGCGCCAGCAATCCTGTCGGGAGTTTCGGTTTGGAGACCCAGTACTTC. Protein sequence: CASNPVGSFGLETQYF.

The rearrangement links TRBV18 to TRBJ2-7; a possible D gene is TRBD1 (5 bases). The ends were cut back, 4 bases at V and 6 bases at J, with 19 bases in the middle. Germline V gives CDR1 KGHSH, CDR2 LQKENI. This CDR3 region has 15 residues. Here the CDR3 reads CASSLTGARLFEQYF. CDR3 in DNA: TGTGCCAGCTCACTAACAGGAGCTCGCCTTTTCGAGCAGTACTTC.

This chain uses TRBV7-2 with TRBJ2-1; 7 positions agree with TRBD1. The CDR3 spans 14 residues. V lost 5 bases, J lost 0 bases, and 1 base stayed unmatched. Germline loops: CDR1 SGHTA, CDR2 FQGNSA. In nucleotides, the CDR3 is TGTGCCAGCAGCCGGGACAGCTCCTACAATGAGCAGTTCTTC. It specifies CASSRDSSYNEQFF.

CDR3 region: CASSHGQGVTGNTIYF. The CDR3 DNA sequence: TGTGCCAGCAGCCACGGACAGGGGGTGACTGGAAACACCATATATTTT. The rearrangement joins TRBV14 to TRBJ1-3; 10 bases are a match to TRBD1. From germline, CDR1 is SGHDN and CDR2 FVKESK. CDR3 length: 16 amino acids. J gave up 2 bases and V 3 bases, and 4 bases lay outside the gene matches.

This chain joins TRBV11-2 and TRBJ1-4; possible D gene TRBD1, 5 bases. Germline values: CDR1 SGHAT, CDR2 FQNNGV. The CDR3 has 14 residues. Trimming left V 0 bases short and J 8 bases short, with 10 bases between. CDR3 protein: CASSLDWGPEKLFF. The CDR3 region has the DNA TGTGCCAGCAGCTTAGACTGGGGCCCCGAAAAACTGTTTTTT. The complete variable domain, with remaining parts taken from reference TRBV11-2 and TRBJ1-4, reads EAGVAQSPRYKIIEKRQSVAFWCNPISGHATLYWYQQILGQGPKLLIQFQNNGVVDDSQLPKDRFSAERLKGVDSTLKIQPAKLEDSAVYLCASSLDWGPEKLFFGSGTQLSVL.

This chain joins TRBV24-1 and TRBJ2-7; 9 nucleotides agree with TRBD1. Germline V gene data show CDR1 as KGHDR and CDR2 as SFDVKD. The CDR3 has 14 residues. The junction had 6 bases not matched to a gene; V was cut back by 10 bases and J by 0 bases. The CDR3 bases are TGTGCCACTGCCGGGACAGGGCACTCCTACGAGCAGTACTTC. It yields the protein CATAGTGHSYEQYF.

The chain couples TRBV6-5 to TRBJ2-2; 8 bases align to TRBD1. The CDR3 is made up of 15 amino acids. V was clipped by 8 bases and J by 1 base; unmatched bases: 6. Germline V gene lookup returns CDR1 MNHEY and CDR2 SVGAGI. The CDR3 reads CASVLGQGNTGELFF. The CDR3 DNA follows: TGTGCCAGCGTCCTAGGACAGGGGAACACCGGGGAGCTGTTTTTT.

The gene calls are TRBV3-1 (or the pseudogene TRBV3-2) and TRBJ2-1; D is possibly TRBD2 (6 bases). Germline V gene sequence: CDR1 LGHDT, CDR2 YNNKEL (reference sequence). The CDR3 contains 16 residues. Deletions cut 3 bases from V and 3 bases from J, with 15 bases between. In DNA form, the CDR3 reads TGTGCCAGCAGCCATGCGGGAAGAACGAACTACAATGAGCAGTTCTTC. Encoded protein: CASSHAGRTNYNEQFF.

The V and J genes are TRBV6-6 and TRBJ1-5, with no clear D. This CDR3 is built from 13 residues. The V gene lost 7 bases and the J gene lost 0 bases, with 7 bases spanning the gap. Germline V gene sequence: CDR1 MNHNY, CDR2 SVGAGI (reference sequence). CDR3 in amino acids: CASTPYSNQPQHF. The CDR3 DNA reads TGTGCCAGCACTCCCTATAGCAATCAGCCCCAGCATTTT.

The count of this clone is one. The J gene is TRBJ1-4, the V gene TRBV19; D gene ambiguous. The CDR3 extends over 16 amino acids. Germline CDR1 reads LNHDA; CDR2 reads SQIVND (reference sequence). V shed 5 bases and J shed 0 bases, with 13 bases lying between them. CDR3 in DNA: TGTGCCAGTAGTTCTTCCCGGGAGCCAACTAATGAAAAACTGTTTTTT. Translation: CASSSSREPTNEKLFF.

The chain carries TRBV5-1 and TRBJ2-5, with 7 bases matching TRBD1. Trimming removed 4 bases from V and 4 bases from J; junction bases left unmatched: 7. The germline gives CDR1 SGHRS, CDR2 YFSETQ. This CDR3 has 14 amino acids. CDR3 DNA sequence: TGCGCCAGCAGCAAAGGGACAGAGGGAGAGACCCAGTACTTC. Its translation: CASSKGTEGETQYF.

The chain combines TRBV7-3 with TRBJ2-5; possible D gene TRBD2, 5 bases. This CDR3 spans 13 amino acids. Deletions cut 5 bases from V and 5 bases from J, with 12 bases between. Germline CDR1 and CDR2: SGHTA and FQGTGA. The CDR3 here is CASSPRSGETQYF. As DNA, the CDR3 is TGTGCCAGCAGCCCTCGCTCGGGGGAGACCCAGTACTTC.

The chain combines TRBV4-1 with TRBJ2-7, with D possibly being TRBD2 (6 bases). This CDR3 is 17 amino acids long. The germline V gene encodes CDR1 MGHRA and CDR2 YSYEKL. Trimming took 0 bases from V and 0 from J, leaving 15 bases between them. The CDR3 bases are TGCGCCAGCAGCCAAGAGGCCTTAGCGGAACCCTCCTACGAGCAGTACTTC. Amino acids: CASSQEALAEPSYEQYF.

This chain uses TRBV7-2 with TRBJ1-1, with unresolved D. The CDR3 runs 14 residues. The V and J ends lost 4 bases and 5 bases respectively, with 14 bases between them. Germline loops: CDR1 SGHTA, CDR2 FQGNSA. The CDR3 sequence is CASSSRPSWTEAFF. The CDR3 nucleotides read TGTGCCAGCAGCTCGCGGCCGTCATGGACTGAAGCTTTCTTT.

CDR3 nucleotides: TGTGCCAGCAGGGGGGTAGCGGGGTACAATGAGCAGTTCTTC. It encodes CASRGVAGYNEQFF. V and J are TRBV2 and TRBJ2-1; 8 bases are a match to TRBD2. V shed 6 bases and J 4 bases; nucleotides not matched to a gene: 5. This CDR3 has 14 amino acids. Germline V gene sequence: CDR1 SNHLY, CDR2 FYNNEI. The full variable domain, completed using reference TRBV2 and TRBJ2-1, is EPEVTQTPSHQVTQMGQEVILRCVPISNHLYFYWYRQILGQKVEFLVSFYNNEISEKSEIFDDQFSVERPDGSNFTLKIRSTKLEDSAMYFCASRGVAGYNEQFFGPGTRLTVL.

The J gene is TRBJ2-5, the V gene TRBV5-1, with 12 bases aligning to TRBD2. The CDR3 spans 16 residues. With 2 bases clipped from V and 5 bases from J, the junction kept 7 bases outside the gene matches. The germline V gene has CDR1 SGHRS and CDR2 YFSETQ. CDR3 residues: CASSFSSGRAVETQYF. The CDR3 DNA sequence: TGCGCCAGCAGCTTCTCTAGCGGGAGGGCCGTGGAGACCCAGTACTTC. The full variable domain, rest sourced from reference TRBV5-1 and TRBJ2-5, is KAGVTQTPRYLIKTRGQQVTLSCSPISGHRSVSWYQQTPGQGLQFLFEYFSETQRNKGNFPGRFSGRQFSNSRSEMNVSTLELGDSALYLCASSFSSGRAVETQYFGPGTRLLVL.

This clone was detected a few times. The J gene is TRBJ1-1, the V gene TRBV28; 7 bases are shared with TRBD1. In germline, CDR1 is MDHEN, CDR2 SYDVKM. CDR3 length: 15 amino acids. The V segment lost 6 bases and the J segment 1 base; nucleotides outside the gene matches: 8. The CDR3 spells CASRSTGTANTEAFF. CDR3 coding DNA: TGTGCCAGCAGGTCGACGGGGACAGCGAACACTGAAGCTTTCTTT.

The rearrangement joins TRBV9 to TRBJ1-3; D is unclear. V was cut by 0 bases and J by 0 bases, with 4 bases left in between. This CDR3 spans 14 amino acids. Germline values: CDR1 SGDLS, CDR2 YYNGEE. The CDR3 reads CASSVGSSGNTIYF. CDR3 in DNA: TGTGCCAGCAGCGTAGGTAGCTCTGGAAACACCATATATTTT.

This CDR3 is CASSLLASGEGRNEQFF. The CDR3 DNA sequence: TGTGCCAGCAGCTTATTAGCCTCGGGGGAGGGCCGCAATGAGCAGTTCTTC. The rearrangement links TRBV7-2 to TRBJ2-1; TRBD2 agrees at 7 bases. V lost 2 bases to trimming and J lost 6 bases; unmatched junction nucleotides: 13. The CDR3 sequence is 17 residues long. Germline V gene lookup returns CDR1 SGHTA and CDR2 FQGNSA.

The genes are TRBV24-1 and TRBJ2-1; D might be TRBD2 (6 bases). V lost 10 bases and J lost 8, with 20 bases in between. The CDR3 sequence is 14 residues long. Germline CDR1 and CDR2: KGHDR and SFDVKD. CDR3 sequence: CATNAGSRFYEQFF. Written as DNA, the CDR3 is TGTGCCACTAACGCCGGGAGTCGCTTCTATGAGCAGTTCTTC.

To note about this clone: Relative to the germline gene, one junction end is altered; a read error may explain this. The chain employs TRBV10-3 and TRBJ2-1; 8 positions match TRBD1. CDR1 is ENHRY and CDR2 is SYGVKD in the germline V gene. This CDR3 has 15 residues. The CDR3 loop reads CTISEGQVVLQEQFF. CDR3 coding DNA: TGTACCATCAGTGAGGGACAGGTCGTCCTACAGGAGCAGTTCTTC.

The V and J genes are TRBV5-5 and TRBJ2-3; TRBD2 matches 13 bases. Germline V CDR1 and CDR2: SGHKS, YYEKEE (reference sequence). V trimming: 4 bases; J trimming: 4 bases; junction bases outside the gene matches: 15. This CDR3 comprises 19 residues. This CDR3 is CASSRRNILAGGHPDTQYF. The CDR3 bases are TGTGCCAGCAGCCGACGGAACATACTAGCGGGAGGGCACCCAGATACGCAGTATTTT.

V usage is TRBV2 and J usage is TRBJ2-1, with 8 bases that match TRBD2. CDR1 is SNHLY and CDR2 is FYNNEI in the germline V gene. This CDR3 is built from 15 residues. V shed 3 bases and J 7 bases; nucleotides not matched to a gene: 8. The CDR3 coding sequence is TGTGCCAGCAGTGACTCCGGGACTAGGCTAAATGAGCAGTTCTTC. Translated: CASSDSGTRLNEQFF.

V usage is TRBV27 and J usage is TRBJ2-7, with 9 bases lining up with TRBD1. The CDR3 sequence is 18 residues long. V lost 3 bases to trimming and J lost 4 bases; unmatched junction nucleotides: 16. The germline V gene encodes CDR1 MNHEY and CDR2 SMNVEV (reference sequence). The CDR3 DNA reads as TGTGCCAGCAGTTTGCTCAACCCTTTAACAGGGGGCGGGTACGAGCAGTACTTC. It is translated as CASSLLNPLTGGGYEQYF.